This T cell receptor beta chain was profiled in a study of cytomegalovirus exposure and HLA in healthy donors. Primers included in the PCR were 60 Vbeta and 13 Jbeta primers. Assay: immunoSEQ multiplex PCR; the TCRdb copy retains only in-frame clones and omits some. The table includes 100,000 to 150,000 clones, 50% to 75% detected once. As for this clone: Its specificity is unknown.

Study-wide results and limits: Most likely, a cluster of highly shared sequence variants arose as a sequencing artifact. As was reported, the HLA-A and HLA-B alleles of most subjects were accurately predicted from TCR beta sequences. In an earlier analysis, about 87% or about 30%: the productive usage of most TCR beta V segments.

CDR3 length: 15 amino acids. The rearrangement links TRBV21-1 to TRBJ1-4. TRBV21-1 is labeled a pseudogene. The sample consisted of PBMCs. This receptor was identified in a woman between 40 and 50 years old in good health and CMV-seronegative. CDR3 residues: CASTEGGEANEKLFF. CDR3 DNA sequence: TGTGCCAGCACCGAAGGAGGGGAGGCTAATGAAAAACTGTTTTTT.